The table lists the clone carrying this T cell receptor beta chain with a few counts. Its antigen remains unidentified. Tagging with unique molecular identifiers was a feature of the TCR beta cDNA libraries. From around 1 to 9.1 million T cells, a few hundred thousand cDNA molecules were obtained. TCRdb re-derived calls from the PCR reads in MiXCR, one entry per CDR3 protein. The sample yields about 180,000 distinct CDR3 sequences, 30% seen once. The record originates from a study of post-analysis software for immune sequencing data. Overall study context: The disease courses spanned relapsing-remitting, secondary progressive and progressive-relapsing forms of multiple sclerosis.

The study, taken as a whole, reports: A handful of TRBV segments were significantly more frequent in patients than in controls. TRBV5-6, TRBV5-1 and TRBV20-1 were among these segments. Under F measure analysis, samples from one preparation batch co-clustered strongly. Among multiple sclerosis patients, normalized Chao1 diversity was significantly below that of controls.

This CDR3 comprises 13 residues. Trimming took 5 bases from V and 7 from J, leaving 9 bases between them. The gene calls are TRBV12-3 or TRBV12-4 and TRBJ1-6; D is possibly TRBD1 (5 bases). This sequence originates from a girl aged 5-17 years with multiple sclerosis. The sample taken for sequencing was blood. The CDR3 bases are TGTGCCAGCAGTCAGGGTTTAAATTCACCCCTCCACTTT. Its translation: CASSQGLNSPLHF.